The next 3 T cell receptor beta chains were all read from a single sample in a study of cytomegalovirus exposure and HLA in healthy donors. Researchers ran the PCR with 60 Vbeta and 13 Jbeta primers. The protocol was immunoSEQ multiplex PCR, while the TCRdb copy is restricted to in-frame clones and leaves out a portion. There are 150,000 to 200,000 clones in the sample; 86% occur only once, and over 1.5% lies in the top ten. Sequenced: PBMCs. These receptors were obtained from a woman aged 18-35 years in good health and CMV-seronegative.

This chain uses TRBV2 with TRBJ1-6; D is ambiguous. Deletions cut 8 bases from V and 5 bases from J, with 10 bases between. Germline values: CDR1 SNHLY, CDR2 FYNNEI. This CDR3 is 13 amino acids long. The CDR3, as DNA: TGTGCCAGCCCCCCCGGGAATAATTCACCCCTCCACTTT. Translating it yields CASPPGNNSPLHF.

The CDR3 here is CAWSGGSYGYTF. CDR3 coding DNA: TGTGCCTGGAGCGGAGGGAGCTATGGCTACACCTTC. This chain joins TRBV30 and TRBJ1-2; D ambiguous. This CDR3 has 12 residues. The V and J ends lost 3 bases and 4 bases respectively, with 9 bases between them. In germline, CDR1 is GTSNPN, CDR2 SVGIG (reference sequence). The whole variable domain, filled in from reference TRBV30 and TRBJ1-2, reads SQTIHQWPATLVQPVGSPLSLECTVEGTSNPNLYWYRQAAGRGLQLLFYSVGIGQISSEVPQNLSASRPQDRQFILSSKKLLLSDSGFYLCAWSGGSYGYTFGSGTRLTVV.

This clone was seen only once. The J gene is TRBJ1-1, the V gene TRBV2; 10 bases match TRBD1. Germline values: CDR1 SNHLY, CDR2 FYNNEI. V was pared by 6 bases and J by 6 bases, with 13 bases of the junction left unmatched. The CDR3 spans 16 residues. In DNA form, the CDR3 reads TGTGCCAGCAGCCCGACAGGGGGCGCTGATTCGGCTGAAGCTTTCTTT. Amino acids: CASSPTGGADSAEAFF.